This T cell receptor beta chain comes out of a study of shared clonotypes between healthy human individuals. Study-level points and caveats: Clonotype sharing levels among donors were expected to vary with sequencing depth. When naive CD4 clonotypes were compared across a few donors, approximately 5% were shared.

Splitting of CD4+ cells produced CD45RA+ naive and CD45RA-negative memory subsets. Concerning this clone itself: Its antigen remains unknown.

The assay was immunoSEQ multiplex PCR, and TCRdb's table has in-frame clones only and misses some. This sample has 1,400,000 or so clones, with roughly 98.5% found just once. CDR1 and CDR2 (germline): LNHDA, SQIVND (reference sequence). The CDR3 runs to 16 residues. V lost 8 bases, J lost 0 bases, and 17 bases lay in between. The rearrangement joins TRBV19 to TRBJ1-5; D not certain. This TCR was recovered from a man aged 25-45 years in good health. The sample was naive CD4+ T cells sorted from blood. Subset meaning: CD45RA+ positively selected. The DNA of the CDR3 is TGTGCCAGTGGTCCGATGCAAGTATATAGCAATCAGCCCCAGCATTTT. It encodes CASGPMQVYSNQPQHF.